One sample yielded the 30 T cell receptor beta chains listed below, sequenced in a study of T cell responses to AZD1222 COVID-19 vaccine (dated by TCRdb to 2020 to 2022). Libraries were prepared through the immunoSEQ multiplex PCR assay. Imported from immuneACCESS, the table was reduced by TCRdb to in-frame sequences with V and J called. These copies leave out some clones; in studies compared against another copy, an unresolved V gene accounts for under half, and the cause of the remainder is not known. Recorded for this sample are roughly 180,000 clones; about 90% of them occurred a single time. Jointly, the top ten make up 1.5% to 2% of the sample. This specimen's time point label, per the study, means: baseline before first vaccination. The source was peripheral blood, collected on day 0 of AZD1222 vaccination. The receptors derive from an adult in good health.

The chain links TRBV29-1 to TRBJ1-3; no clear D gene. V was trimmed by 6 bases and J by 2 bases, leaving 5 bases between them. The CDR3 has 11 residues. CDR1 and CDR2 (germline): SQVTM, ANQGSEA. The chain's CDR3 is CSVGAGNTIYF. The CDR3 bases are TGCAGCGTGGGAGCTGGAAACACCATATATTTT.

The CDR3 DNA sequence: TGTGCCAGCAGTTTAAGTAGAACCTACGAGCAGTACTTC. Translating gives CASSLSRTYEQYF. The chain employs TRBV27 and TRBJ2-7; D gene ambiguous. Germline V CDR1 and CDR2: MNHEY, SMNVEV (reference sequence). V was clipped by 2 bases and J by 2 bases, with 7 bases between them. The CDR3 is made up of 13 amino acids.

In DNA, the CDR3 is TGTGCCACCAGCCTCGGGACAGGCCCGTTTGAGCAGTACTTC. Protein sequence: CATSLGTGPFEQYF. The rearrangement uses TRBV15 and TRBJ2-7; TRBD1 agrees at 8 bases. The CDR3 length is 14 residues. The V and J ends lost 5 bases and 7 bases, in that order; junction bases with no gene match: 10. CDR1 is LNHNV, CDR2 YYDKDF, per germline (reference sequence).

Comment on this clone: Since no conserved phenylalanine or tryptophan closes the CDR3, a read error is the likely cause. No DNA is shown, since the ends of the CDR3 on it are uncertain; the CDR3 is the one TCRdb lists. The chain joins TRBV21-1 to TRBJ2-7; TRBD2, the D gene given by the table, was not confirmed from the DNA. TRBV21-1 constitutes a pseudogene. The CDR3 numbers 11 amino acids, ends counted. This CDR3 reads CASPQLWPSYL.

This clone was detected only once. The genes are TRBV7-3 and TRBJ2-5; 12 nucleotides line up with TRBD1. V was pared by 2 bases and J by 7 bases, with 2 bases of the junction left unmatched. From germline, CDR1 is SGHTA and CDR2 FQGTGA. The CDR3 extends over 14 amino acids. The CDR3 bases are TGTGCCAGCAGCTTACGGGGACAGGGGGCGACCCAGTACTTC. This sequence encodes CASSLRGQGATQYF.

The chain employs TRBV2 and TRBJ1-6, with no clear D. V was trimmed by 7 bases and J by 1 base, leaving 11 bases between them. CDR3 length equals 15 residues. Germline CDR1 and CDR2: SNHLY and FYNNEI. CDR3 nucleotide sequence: TGTGCCAGCACCCCGGAGGTATCCTATAATTCACCCCTCCACTTT. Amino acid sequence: CASTPEVSYNSPLHF.

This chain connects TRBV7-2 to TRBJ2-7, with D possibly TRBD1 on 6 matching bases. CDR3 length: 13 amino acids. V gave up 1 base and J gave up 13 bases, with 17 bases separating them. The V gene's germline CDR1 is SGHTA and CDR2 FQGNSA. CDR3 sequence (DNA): TGTGCCAGCAGCTTAGGGAGACAGGATGCCCACTACTTC. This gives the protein CASSLGRQDAHYF.

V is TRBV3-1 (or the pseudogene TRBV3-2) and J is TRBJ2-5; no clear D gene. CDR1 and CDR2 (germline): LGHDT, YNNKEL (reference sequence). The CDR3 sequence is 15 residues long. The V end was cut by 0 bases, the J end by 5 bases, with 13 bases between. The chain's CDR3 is CASSQDSSDFETQYF. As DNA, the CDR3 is TGTGCCAGCAGCCAAGATTCTTCGGATTTCGAGACCCAGTACTTC.

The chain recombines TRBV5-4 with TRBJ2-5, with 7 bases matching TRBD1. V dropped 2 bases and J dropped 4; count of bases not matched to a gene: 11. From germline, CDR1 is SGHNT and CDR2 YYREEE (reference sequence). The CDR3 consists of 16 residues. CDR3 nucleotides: TGTGCCAGCAGCTTAGGCCAGACAGGGACGGGAGAGACCCAGTACTTC. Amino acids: CASSLGQTGTGETQYF.

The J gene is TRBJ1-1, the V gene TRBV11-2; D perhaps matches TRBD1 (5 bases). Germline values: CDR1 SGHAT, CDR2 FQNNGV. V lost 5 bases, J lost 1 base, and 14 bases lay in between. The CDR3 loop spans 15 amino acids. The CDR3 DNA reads TGTGCCAGCAGCCTGGGACTGGGGGGGAACACTGAAGCTTTCTTT. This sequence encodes CASSLGLGGNTEAFF.

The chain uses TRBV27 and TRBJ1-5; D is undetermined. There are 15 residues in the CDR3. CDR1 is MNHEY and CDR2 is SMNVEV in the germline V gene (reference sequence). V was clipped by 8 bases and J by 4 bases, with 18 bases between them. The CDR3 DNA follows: TGTGCCAGCTCCCCAGAGTTGGCCTCTAATCAGCCCCAGCATTTT. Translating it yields CASSPELASNQPQHF.

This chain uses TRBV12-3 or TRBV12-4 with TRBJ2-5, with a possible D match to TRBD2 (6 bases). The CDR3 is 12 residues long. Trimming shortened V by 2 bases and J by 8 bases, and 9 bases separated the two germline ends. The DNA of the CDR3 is TGTGCCAGCAGTTTACCCGGGGGTACCCAGTACTTC. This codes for CASSLPGGTQYF.

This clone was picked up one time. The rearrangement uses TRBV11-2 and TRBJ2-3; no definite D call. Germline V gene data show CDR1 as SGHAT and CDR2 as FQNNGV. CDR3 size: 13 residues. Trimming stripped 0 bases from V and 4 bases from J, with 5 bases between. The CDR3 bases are TGTGCCAGCAGCTTAGATCACCCAGATACGCAGTATTTT. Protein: CASSLDHPDTQYF.

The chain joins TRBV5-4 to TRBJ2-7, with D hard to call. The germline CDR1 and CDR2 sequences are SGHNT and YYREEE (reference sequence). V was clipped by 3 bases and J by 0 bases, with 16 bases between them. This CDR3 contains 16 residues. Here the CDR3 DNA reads TGTGCCAGCAGCTCCAATTCAGTGCTTAGCTCCTACGAGCAGTACTTC. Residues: CASSSNSVLSSYEQYF. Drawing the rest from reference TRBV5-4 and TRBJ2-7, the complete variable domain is ETGVTQSPTHLIKTRGQQVTLRCSSQSGHNTVSWYQQALGQGPQFIFQYYREEENGRGNFPPRFSGLQFPNYSSELNVNALELDDSALYLCASSSNSVLSSYEQYFGPGTRLTVT.

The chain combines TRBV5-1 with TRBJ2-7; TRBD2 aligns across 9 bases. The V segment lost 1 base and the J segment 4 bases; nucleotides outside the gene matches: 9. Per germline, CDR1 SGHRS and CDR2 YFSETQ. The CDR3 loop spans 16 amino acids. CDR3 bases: TGCGCCAGCAGCTTGATTCTCGGTAGCGGGAGATACGAGCAGTACTTC. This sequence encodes CASSLILGSGRYEQYF.

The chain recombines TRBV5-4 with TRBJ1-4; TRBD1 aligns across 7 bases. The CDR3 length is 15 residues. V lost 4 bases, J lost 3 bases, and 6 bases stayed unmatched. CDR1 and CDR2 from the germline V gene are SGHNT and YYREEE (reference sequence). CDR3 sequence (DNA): TGTGCCAGCAGCAGGCCGGGACAGCCTAATGAAAAACTGTTTTTT. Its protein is CASSRPGQPNEKLFF.

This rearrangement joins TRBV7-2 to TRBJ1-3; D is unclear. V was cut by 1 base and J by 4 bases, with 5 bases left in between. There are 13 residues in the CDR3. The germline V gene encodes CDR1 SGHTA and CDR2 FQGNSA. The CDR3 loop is CASSLEGGNTIYF. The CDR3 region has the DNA TGTGCCAGCAGCTTAGAAGGGGGAAACACCATATATTTT.

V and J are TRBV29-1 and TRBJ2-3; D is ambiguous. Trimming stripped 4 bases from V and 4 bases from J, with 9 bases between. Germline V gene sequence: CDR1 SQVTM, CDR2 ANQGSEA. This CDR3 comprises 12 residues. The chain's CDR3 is CSVVVDPDTQYF. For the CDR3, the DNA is TGCAGCGTTGTTGTAGATCCAGATACGCAGTATTTT.

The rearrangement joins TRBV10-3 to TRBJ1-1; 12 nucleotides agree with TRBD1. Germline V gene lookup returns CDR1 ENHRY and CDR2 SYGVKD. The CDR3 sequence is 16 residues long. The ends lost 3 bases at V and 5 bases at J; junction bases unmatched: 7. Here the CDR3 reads CAISEPGQGATTEAFF. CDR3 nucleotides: TGTGCCATCAGTGAACCGGGACAGGGGGCAACGACTGAAGCTTTCTTT.

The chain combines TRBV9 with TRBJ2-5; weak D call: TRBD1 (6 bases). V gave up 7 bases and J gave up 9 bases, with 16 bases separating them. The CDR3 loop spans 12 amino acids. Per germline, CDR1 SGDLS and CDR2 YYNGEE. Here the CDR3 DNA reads TGTGCCAGCGGGGGCGGGTCTAAGTCCCAGTACTTC. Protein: CASGGGSKSQYF.

Here the CDR3 reads CASSPDGVNEKLFF. The CDR3 coding sequence is TGTGCCAGCAGTCCGGACGGAGTAAATGAAAAACTGTTTTTT. V gene TRBV11-2 combines with J gene TRBJ1-4; D not resolved. This CDR3 is built from 14 residues. The germline V gene encodes CDR1 SGHAT and CDR2 FQNNGV. Trimming stripped 6 bases from V and 5 bases from J, with 13 bases between.

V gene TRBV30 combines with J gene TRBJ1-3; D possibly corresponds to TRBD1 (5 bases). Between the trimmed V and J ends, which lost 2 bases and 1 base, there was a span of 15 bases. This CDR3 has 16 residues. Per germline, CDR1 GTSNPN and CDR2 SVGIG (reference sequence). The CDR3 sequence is CAWSTGGSGSGNTIYF. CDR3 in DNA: TGTGCCTGGAGTACAGGCGGCTCGGGGTCTGGAAACACCATATATTTT.

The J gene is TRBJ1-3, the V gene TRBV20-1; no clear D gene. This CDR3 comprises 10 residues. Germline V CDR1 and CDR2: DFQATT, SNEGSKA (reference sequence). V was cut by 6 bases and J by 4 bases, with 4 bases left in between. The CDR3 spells CSAVGNTIYF. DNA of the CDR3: TGCAGTGCGGTCGGAAACACCATATATTTT.

The chain's CDR3 is CAWNRRGNTEAFF. DNA for the CDR3: TGTGCCTGGAATAGGAGGGGGAACACTGAAGCTTTCTTT. The V and J genes are TRBV30 and TRBJ1-1, with D tentatively TRBD1 (5 bases). V lost 4 bases to trimming and J lost 1 base, with 10 bases between them. The CDR3 is 13 residues long. Germline CDR1 GTSNPN, CDR2 SVGIG (reference sequence).

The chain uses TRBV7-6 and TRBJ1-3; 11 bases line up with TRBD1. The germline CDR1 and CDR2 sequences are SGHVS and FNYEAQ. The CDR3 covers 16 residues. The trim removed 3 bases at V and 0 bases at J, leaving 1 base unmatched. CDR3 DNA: TGTGCCAGCAGCTTGGGGACAGGGGGCTCTGGAAACACCATATATTTT. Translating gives CASSLGTGGSGNTIYF.

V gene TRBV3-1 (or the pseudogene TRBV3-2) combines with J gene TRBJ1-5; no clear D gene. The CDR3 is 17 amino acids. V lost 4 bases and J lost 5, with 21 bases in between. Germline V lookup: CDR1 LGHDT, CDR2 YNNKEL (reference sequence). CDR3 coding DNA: TGTGCCAGCAGCCTGAGCTATCCCATTTGGCATCATCAGCCCCAGCATTTT. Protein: CASSLSYPIWHHQPQHF.

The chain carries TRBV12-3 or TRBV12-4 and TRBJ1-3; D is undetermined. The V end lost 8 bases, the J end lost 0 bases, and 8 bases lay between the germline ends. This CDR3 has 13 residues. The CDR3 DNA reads TGTGCCAGCTTAGAAAGCTCTGGAAACACCATATATTTT. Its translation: CASLESSGNTIYF.

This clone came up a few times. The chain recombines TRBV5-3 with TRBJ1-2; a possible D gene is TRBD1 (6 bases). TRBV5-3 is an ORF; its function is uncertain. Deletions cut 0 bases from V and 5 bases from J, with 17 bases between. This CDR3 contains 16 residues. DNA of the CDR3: TGTGCCAGAAGCTTGGCCGGTGGCAGGGGTTTTTATGGCTACACCTTC. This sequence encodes CARSLAGGRGFYGYTF.

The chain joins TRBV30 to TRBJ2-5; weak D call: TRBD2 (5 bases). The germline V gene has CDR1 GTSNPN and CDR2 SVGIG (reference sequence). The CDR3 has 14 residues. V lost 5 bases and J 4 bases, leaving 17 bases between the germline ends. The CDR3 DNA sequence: TGTGCCTGGTGGGGAGATAGCAGTGGAGAGACCCAGTACTTC. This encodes CAWWGDSSGETQYF.

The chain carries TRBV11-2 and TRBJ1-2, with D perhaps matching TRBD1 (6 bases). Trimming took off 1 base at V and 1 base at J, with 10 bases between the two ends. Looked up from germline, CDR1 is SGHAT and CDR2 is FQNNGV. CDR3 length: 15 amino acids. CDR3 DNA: TGTGCCAGCAGCTTAGGCGGAGGGGGTAACTATGGCTACACCTTC. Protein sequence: CASSLGGGGNYGYTF. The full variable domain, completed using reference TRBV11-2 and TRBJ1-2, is EAGVAQSPRYKIIEKRQSVAFWCNPISGHATLYWYQQILGQGPKLLIQFQNNGVVDDSQLPKDRFSAERLKGVDSTLKIQPAKLEDSAVYLCASSLGGGGNYGYTFGSGTRLTVV.